This TCR beta chain is from a study of Tregs in tolerant kidney transplant recipients. Study-level results: No direct test of biological reproducibility was done here.

V lost 2 bases, J lost 5 bases, and 12 bases lay in between. Germline CDR1 SGHDN, CDR2 FVKESK. The CDR3 runs to 14 residues. Worth noting for this clone: As yet, its antigen is unknown.

Generated by immunoSEQ multiplex PCR, the TCRdb table keeps only in-frame clones and is missing some. Seen here are tens of thousands of clones, approximately 94% observed once, and the top ten hold around 1.6%. Recipients received nonmyeloablative bone marrow transplants from related graft donors, with transient mixed chimerism. Unstimulated Tregs (CD4+CD25+CD127-) and CD4+CD25- non-Tregs were sorted from PBMCs. The sequence was obtained from a human patient who received a combined kidney and bone marrow transplant. The T cells may partly be graft donor cells. The chain joins TRBV14 to TRBJ1-2, with D possibly being TRBD1 (6 bases). Sample: CD4+ T cells from blood (PBMCs), taken 12 months after the transplant. CDR3 protein: CASSQQGLGYGYTF. The CDR3 DNA reads as TGTGCCAGCAGCCAACAGGGGTTAGGGTATGGCTACACCTTC.